This TCR beta chain is drawn from a study of post-analysis software for immune sequencing data (dated by TCRdb to about 2015). Notes on the research overall: Relapsing-remitting, secondary progressive and progressive-relapsing multiple sclerosis were recorded as disease courses, and subtype annotation was lacking for some patients. The patient repertoires were set against ten to eleven previously published healthy control repertoires from donors whose ages ranged from roughly 6 to 27 years. A subset of samples was prepared in parallel using single-end sample barcoding, then pooled and co-amplified after Illumina adapter ligation.

Library preparation employed PCR. Sequenced using an Illumina HiSeq 2500. Unique molecular identifiers were incorporated into TCR beta cDNA libraries to reduce PCR and sequencing biases. Approximately 500,000 cDNA molecules were obtained for every 1 to 10 million input T cells, so each molecule roughly corresponded to one T cell. The patient libraries were prepared and sequenced using the same protocol as the earlier healthy control dataset. Within a given batch, samples were prepared together, multiplexed and sequenced on the same HiSeq lane. On the authors' methods: Raw barcoded reads were processed with MIGEC, and single-read molecular identifier groups were discarded before consensus assembly and CDR3 extraction. VDJtools was used for post-analysis of the clonotype tables, and diversity was normalized by down-sampling every dataset to the size of the smallest sample. In repertoire overlap clustering, CDR3 amino acid sequences, but not nucleotide sequences, were matched to correct batch-related cross-sample contamination. TCRdb reanalyzed the raw reads on its own, using fastp at Q25 for trimming and MiXCR for clone calling, and kept in-frame beta chains. Rows merge per CDR3 protein into single entries with the most common DNA and genes. TCRdb, rather than the study authors, made the V and J calls. The table for this sample lists about 560,000 distinct CDR3 sequences; about 44% of them were counted only once. The top ten hold under 2% of the sample.

Its CDR3 holds 12 amino acids, cysteine through phenylalanine. The only DNA kept is the CDR3, 36 bases in frame from the first base. The germline V gene supplies CDR1 ENHRY and CDR2 SYGVKD. V and J are truncated by 3 bases and 10 bases respectively, leaving an intervening sequence of 10 bases. Results and caveats for the whole study, not just this receptor: The control group was slightly older than the multiple sclerosis patient group. Direct clustering with F measure showed strong co-clustering of samples prepared in the same batch, prompting a batch-effect correction. Roughly 5 TRBV segments, including TRBV5-6, TRBV5-1 and TRBV20-1, were significantly more frequent in patients than controls. Compared with controls, multiple sclerosis patients had significantly lower normalized Chao1 diversity, a finding suggesting substantial peripheral T-cell clonal expansion.

To demonstrate the VDJtools post-analysis software, TCR beta repertoires were profiled from the peripheral blood of about a dozen young patients with multiple sclerosis. The multiple sclerosis patients were children and adolescents between roughly 6 and 16 years of age. This clonotype appeared a single time. It lacks a known antigen. Base qualities are not provided; no much larger clone lies one nucleotide away. Input material: blood. The chain links TRBV10-3 with TRBJ2-1, with no D gene named confidently. This receptor was taken from a girl aged 10 to 17 with multiple sclerosis. The DNA sequence follows: TGTGCCATCAGTGACCGATTGGAAGAGCAGTTCTTC. This gives the protein CAISDRLEEQFF.